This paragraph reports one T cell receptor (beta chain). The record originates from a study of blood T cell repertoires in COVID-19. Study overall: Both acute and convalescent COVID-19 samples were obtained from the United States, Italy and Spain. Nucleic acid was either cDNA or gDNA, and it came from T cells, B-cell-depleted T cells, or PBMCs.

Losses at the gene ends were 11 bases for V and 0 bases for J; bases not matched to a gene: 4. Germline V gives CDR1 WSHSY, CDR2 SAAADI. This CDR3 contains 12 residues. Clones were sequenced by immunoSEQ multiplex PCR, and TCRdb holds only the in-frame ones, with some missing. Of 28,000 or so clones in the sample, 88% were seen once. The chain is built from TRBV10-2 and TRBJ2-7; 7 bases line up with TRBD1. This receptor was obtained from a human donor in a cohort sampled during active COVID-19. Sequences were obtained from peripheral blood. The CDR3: CAAGQVSYEQYF. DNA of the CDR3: TGCGCCGCCGGACAGGTCTCCTACGAGCAGTACTTC.